Below, 2 T cell receptor beta chains from the same sample are listed, as sequenced in a study of T-cell memory formation after mild COVID-19. Each CDR3 protein gets one entry after TCRdb re-called the 5' RACE reads with MiXCR. There are about 100,000 distinct CDR3 sequences in the sample; roughly 10% occur only once, and approximately 39% lies in the top ten. The specimen sequenced was PBMCs or a T cell subset sorted from them (not recorded which). The source is a man between 18 and 35 years old who had mild COVID-19 (a few samples of this study predate the infection). Cell type and time point are not known.

This clonotype was counted many times. The chain recombines TRBV3-1 with TRBJ2-4, with 8 bases matching TRBD2. CDR1 and CDR2 from the germline V gene are LGHDT and YNNKEL (reference sequence). The J segment lost 6 bases and the V segment lost 7 bases, leaving 14 bases of the junction unmatched. This CDR3 spans 16 amino acids. The CDR3 loop reads CASKEGSGATGNIQYF. DNA of the CDR3: TGTGCCAGCAAGGAAGGTAGCGGGGCCACTGGAAACATTCAGTACTTC.

This clonotype showed up just a few times. The chain is built from TRBV5-4 and TRBJ1-6; the D gene is possibly TRBD1 (6 bases). Germline CDR1 is SGHNT and CDR2 is YYREEE (reference sequence). The CDR3 has 13 residues. V was clipped by 4 bases and J by 10 bases, with 12 bases between them. This CDR3 reads CASSGGGGSPLHF. CDR3 coding DNA: TGTGCCAGCAGCGGGGGGGGCGGATCACCCCTCCACTTT. The entire variable domain, with the rest obtained from reference TRBV5-4 and TRBJ1-6, is as follows: ETGVTQSPTHLIKTRGQQVTLRCSSQSGHNTVSWYQQALGQGPQFIFQYYREEENGRGNFPPRFSGLQFPNYSSELNVNALELDDSALYLCASSGGGGSPLHFGNGTRLTVT.